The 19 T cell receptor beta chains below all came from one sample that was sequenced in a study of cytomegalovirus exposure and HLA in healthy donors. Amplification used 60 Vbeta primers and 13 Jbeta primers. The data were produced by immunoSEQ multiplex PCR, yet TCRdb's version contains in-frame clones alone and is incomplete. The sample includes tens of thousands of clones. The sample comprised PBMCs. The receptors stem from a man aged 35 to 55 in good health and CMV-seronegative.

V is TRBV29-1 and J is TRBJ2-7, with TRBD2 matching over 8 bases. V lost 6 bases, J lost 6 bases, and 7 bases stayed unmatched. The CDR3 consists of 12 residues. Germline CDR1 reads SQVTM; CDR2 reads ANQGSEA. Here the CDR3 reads CSVAGGVREQYF. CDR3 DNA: TGCAGCGTCGCCGGGGGGGTTCGCGAGCAGTACTTC.

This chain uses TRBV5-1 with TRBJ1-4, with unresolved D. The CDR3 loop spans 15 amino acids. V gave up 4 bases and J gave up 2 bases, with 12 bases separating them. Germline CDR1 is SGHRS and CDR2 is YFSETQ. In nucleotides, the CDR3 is TGCGCCAGCAGCCCCGAAGCAAGTACTAATGAAAAACTGTTTTTT. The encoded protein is CASSPEASTNEKLFF.

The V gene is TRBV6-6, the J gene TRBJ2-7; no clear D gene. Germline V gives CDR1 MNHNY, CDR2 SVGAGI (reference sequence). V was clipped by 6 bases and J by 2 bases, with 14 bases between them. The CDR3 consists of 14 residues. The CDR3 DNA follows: TGTGCCAGCAGCCTAAATCTGGGCCCCTACGAGCAGTACTTC. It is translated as CASSLNLGPYEQYF.

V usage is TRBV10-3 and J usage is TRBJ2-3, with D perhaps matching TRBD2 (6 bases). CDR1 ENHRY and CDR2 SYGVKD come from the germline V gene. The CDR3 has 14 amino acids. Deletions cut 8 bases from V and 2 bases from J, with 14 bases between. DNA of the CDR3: TGTGCCATCGGATCGGGGGTGATCACAGATACGCAGTATTTT. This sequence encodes CAIGSGVITDTQYF.

The CDR3 DNA is TGTGCCAGCACCTCAGGGGGTCGGACCGGGGAGCTGTTTTTT. Its translation: CASTSGGRTGELFF. The chain combines TRBV28 with TRBJ2-2; 7 positions agree with TRBD1. Trimming cost V 7 bases and J 5 bases; bases outside gene matches: 7. Per the germline V gene, CDR1 is MDHEN and CDR2 is SYDVKM. The length of the CDR3 is 14 residues.

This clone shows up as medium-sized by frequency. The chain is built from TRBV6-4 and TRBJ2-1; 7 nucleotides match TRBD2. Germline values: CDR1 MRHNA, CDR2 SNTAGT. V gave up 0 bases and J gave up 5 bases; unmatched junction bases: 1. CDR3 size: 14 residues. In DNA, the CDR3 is TGTGCCAGCAGTGACTCAGGGACTAACAATGAGCAGTTCTTC. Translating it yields CASSDSGTNNEQFF.

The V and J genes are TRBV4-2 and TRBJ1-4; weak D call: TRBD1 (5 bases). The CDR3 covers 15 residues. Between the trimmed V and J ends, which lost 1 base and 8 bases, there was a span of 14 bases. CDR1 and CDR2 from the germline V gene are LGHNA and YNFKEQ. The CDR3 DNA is TGTGCCAGCAGCCAAGGGACAAGTTTAGCCGAAAAACTGTTTTTT. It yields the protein CASSQGTSLAEKLFF.

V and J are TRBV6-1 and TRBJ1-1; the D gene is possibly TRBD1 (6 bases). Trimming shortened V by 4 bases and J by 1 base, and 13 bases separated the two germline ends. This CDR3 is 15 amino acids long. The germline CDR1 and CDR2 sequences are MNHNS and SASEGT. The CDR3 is CASSGGSRGNTEAFF. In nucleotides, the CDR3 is TGTGCCAGCAGTGGGGGCAGCAGGGGGAACACTGAAGCTTTCTTT.

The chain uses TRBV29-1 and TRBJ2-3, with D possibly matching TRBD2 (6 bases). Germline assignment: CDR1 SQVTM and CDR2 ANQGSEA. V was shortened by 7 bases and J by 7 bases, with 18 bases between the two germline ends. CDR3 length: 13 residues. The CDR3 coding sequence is TGCAGCGGCGGGGCCCTACCCCAGAATACGCAGTATTTT. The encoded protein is CSGGALPQNTQYF.

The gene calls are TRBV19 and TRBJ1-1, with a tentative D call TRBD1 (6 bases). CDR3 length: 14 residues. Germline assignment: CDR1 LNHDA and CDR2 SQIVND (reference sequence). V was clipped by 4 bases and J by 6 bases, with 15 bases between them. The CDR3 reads CASSSRSTGSEAFF. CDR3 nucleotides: TGTGCCAGTAGTAGCCGATCAACAGGGTCTGAAGCTTTCTTT.

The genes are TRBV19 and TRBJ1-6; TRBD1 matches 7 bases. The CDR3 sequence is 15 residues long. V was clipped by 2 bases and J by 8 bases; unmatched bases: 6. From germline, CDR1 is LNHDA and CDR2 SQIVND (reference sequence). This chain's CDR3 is CASSIMPGGYSPLHF. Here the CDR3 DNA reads TGTGCCAGTAGTATAATGCCAGGGGGATATTCACCCCTCCACTTT.

This CDR3 is CASSFGLAGGSEQYF. The DNA for the CDR3 is TGTGCCAGCAGCTTCGGACTAGCGGGGGGTTCCGAGCAGTACTTC. The rearrangement links TRBV5-6 to TRBJ2-7; TRBD2 aligns across 14 bases. Germline V gene data show CDR1 as SGHDT and CDR2 as YYEEEE. This CDR3 contains 15 residues. Trimming took 2 bases from V and 6 from J; bases not matched to a gene: 4.

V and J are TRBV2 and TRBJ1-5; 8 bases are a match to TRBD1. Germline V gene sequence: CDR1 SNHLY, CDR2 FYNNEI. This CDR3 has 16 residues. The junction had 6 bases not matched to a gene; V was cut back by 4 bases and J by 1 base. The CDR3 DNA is TGTGCCAGCAGTGGACAGGGGCCGCGGAGCAATCAGCCCCAGCATTTT. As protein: CASSGQGPRSNQPQHF.

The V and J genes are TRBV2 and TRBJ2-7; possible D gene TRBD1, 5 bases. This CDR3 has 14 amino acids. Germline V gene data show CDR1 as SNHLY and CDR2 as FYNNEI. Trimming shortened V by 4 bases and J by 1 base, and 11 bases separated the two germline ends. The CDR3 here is CASSVVQGSYEQYF. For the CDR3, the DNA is TGTGCCAGCAGTGTGGTCCAGGGATCCTACGAGCAGTACTTC.

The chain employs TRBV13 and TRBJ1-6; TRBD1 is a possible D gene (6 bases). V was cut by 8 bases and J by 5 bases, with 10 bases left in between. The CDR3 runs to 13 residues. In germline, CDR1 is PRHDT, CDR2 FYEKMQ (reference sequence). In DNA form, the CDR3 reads TGTGCCAGCGAACAGGGAGATAATTCACCCCTCCACTTT. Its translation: CASEQGDNSPLHF.

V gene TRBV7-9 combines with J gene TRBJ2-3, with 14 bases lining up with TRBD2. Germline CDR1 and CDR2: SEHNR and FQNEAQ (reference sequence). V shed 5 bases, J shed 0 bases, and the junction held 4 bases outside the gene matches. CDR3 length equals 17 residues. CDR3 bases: TGTGCCAGCAGCCTCCGACTAGCGGGGGGGAGCACAGATACGCAGTATTTT. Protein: CASSLRLAGGSTDTQYF. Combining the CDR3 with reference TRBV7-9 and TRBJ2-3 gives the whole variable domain DTGVSQNPRHKITKRGQNVTFRCDPISEHNRLYWYRQTLGQGPEFLTYFQNEAQLEKSRLLSDRFSAERPKGSFSTLEIQRTEQGDSAMYLCASSLRLAGGSTDTQYFGPGTRLTVL.

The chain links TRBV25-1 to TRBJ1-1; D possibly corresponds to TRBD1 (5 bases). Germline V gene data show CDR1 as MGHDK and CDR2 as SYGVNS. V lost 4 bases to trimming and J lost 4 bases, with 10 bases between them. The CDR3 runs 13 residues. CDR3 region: CASSVTQGTEAFF. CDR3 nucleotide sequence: TGTGCCAGCAGTGTGACCCAGGGCACTGAAGCTTTCTTT.

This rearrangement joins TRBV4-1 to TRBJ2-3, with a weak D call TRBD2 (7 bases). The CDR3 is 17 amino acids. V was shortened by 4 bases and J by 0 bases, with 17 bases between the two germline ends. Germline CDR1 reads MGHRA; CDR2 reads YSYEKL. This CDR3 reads CASSPTGLAESTDTQYF. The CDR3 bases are TGCGCCAGCAGCCCCACAGGGCTAGCGGAAAGCACAGATACGCAGTATTTT.

The CDR3 protein is CAWKTSPGSTEAFF. CDR3 DNA sequence: TGTGCCTGGAAAACTTCCCCCGGGAGCACTGAAGCTTTCTTT. The chain links TRBV30 to TRBJ1-1; the D is unclear. V was shortened by 4 bases and J by 4 bases, with 16 bases between the two germline ends. The CDR3 loop spans 14 amino acids. Germline V gene lookup returns CDR1 GTSNPN and CDR2 SVGIG (reference sequence).